The 28 T cell receptor beta chains in this list originate from one sample, sequenced in a study of blood T cells in healthy people across ages. With a J-beta primer mix and a sample-barcoded 5' primer, a second PCR ran about 7 to 12 cycles. MiXCR was run by TCRdb on the 5' RACE reads, yielding one entry per CDR3 protein. The sample lists under 1,000,000 distinct CDR3 sequences; more than 35% were seen once. The specimen sequenced was blood. These receptor sequences come from an elderly man in good health.

This clonotype has more than one count but fewer than ten. The chain joins TRBV6-1 to TRBJ2-3; possibly TRBD2 for D (6 bases). Germline CDR1 is MNHNS and CDR2 is SASEGT. The CDR3 extends over 16 amino acids. V lost 4 bases and J lost 1, with 15 bases in between. The CDR3: CASSGGVYQGTDTQYF. The CDR3 region has the DNA TGTGCCAGCAGTGGGGGGGTTTATCAGGGCACAGATACGCAGTATTTT.

The gene calls are TRBV20-1 and TRBJ2-7, with 11 bases aligning to TRBD1. V trimming: 5 bases; J trimming: 3 bases; junction bases outside the gene matches: 6. CDR1 is DFQATT and CDR2 is SNEGSKA in the germline V gene (reference sequence). The CDR3 sequence is 14 residues long. The CDR3 protein is CSAFRTGGSYEQYF. CDR3 in DNA: TGCAGTGCTTTCCGGACAGGGGGCAGCTACGAGCAGTACTTC.

This clonotype was observed a few times. The chain recombines TRBV2 with TRBJ2-7, with 10 positions matching TRBD1. The CDR3 contains 13 residues. CDR1 SNHLY and CDR2 FYNNEI come from the germline V gene. J was trimmed by 7 bases and V by 9 bases; bases with no gene match: 9. The CDR3 bases are TGTGCCAGGTCCGGGACAGGGGTCGCGGAGCAGTACTTC. It codes for CARSGTGVAEQYF.

The gene calls are TRBV20-1 and TRBJ1-5; no reliable D call. The V gene's germline CDR1 is DFQATT and CDR2 SNEGSKA (reference sequence). V shed 5 bases and J shed 6 bases, with 5 bases lying between them. The CDR3 runs to 10 residues. The CDR3 region is CSAERQPQHF. Written as DNA, the CDR3 is TGCAGTGCTGAACGTCAGCCCCAGCATTTT.

The V and J genes are TRBV28 and TRBJ2-5; D is possibly TRBD1 or TRBD2 (5 bases each). The J call may be wrong; the DNA end is better matched by TRBJ2-7. Per the germline V gene, CDR1 is MDHEN and CDR2 is SYDVKM. The CDR3 extends over 12 amino acids. CDR3: CASIGVGDEQYF. CDR3 coding DNA: TGTGCCAGCATCGGGGTGGGGGACGAGCAGTACTTC.

The chain carries TRBV12-3 or TRBV12-4 and TRBJ2-3; D not certain. This CDR3 is 14 amino acids long. The V end lost 4 bases, the J end lost 0 bases, and 8 bases lay between the germline ends. For the CDR3, the DNA is TGTGCCAGCAGTTGGGCGGATAGCACAGATACGCAGTATTTT. It is translated as CASSWADSTDTQYF.

The chain combines TRBV27 with TRBJ2-3, with D possibly being TRBD2 (6 bases). The germline V and J ends were trimmed by 5 bases and 6 bases, with 15 bases remaining between them. Germline-derived CDR1 and CDR2 are MNHEY and SMNVEV (reference sequence). This CDR3 region has 14 residues. CDR3 residues: CASSRRDFGDTQYF. The CDR3, as DNA: TGTGCCAGCAGTAGACGGGACTTTGGCGATACGCAGTATTTT.

To note about this clonotype: A much larger clone is a single base away; this may be a read error. The gene calls are TRBV5-1 and TRBJ2-1; D not resolved. In germline, CDR1 is SGHRS, CDR2 YFSETQ. The V and J ends lost 4 bases and 4 bases respectively, with 15 bases between them. This CDR3 spans 15 amino acids. CDR3 in amino acids: CASSLTGPEYNEQFF. CDR3 nucleotide sequence: TGCGCCAGCAGCCTTACCGGGCCAGAGTACAATGAGCAGTTCTTC.

The chain uses TRBV4-2 and TRBJ2-1; TRBD1 matches 9 bases. The CDR3 has 17 residues. The germline V gene encodes CDR1 LGHNA and CDR2 YNFKEQ. V lost 3 bases to trimming and J lost 3 bases; unmatched junction nucleotides: 9. CDR3 sequence: CASSHPPGTGYYNEQFF. The DNA of the CDR3 is TGTGCCAGCAGCCATCCTCCCGGGACAGGGTACTACAATGAGCAGTTCTTC.

The V gene is TRBV20-1, the J gene TRBJ2-5; TRBD2 is a possible D gene (5 bases). CDR1 is DFQATT, CDR2 SNEGSKA, per germline (reference sequence). With 0 bases removed from V and 5 bases from J, the gap between germline ends came to 13 bases. The CDR3 runs to 14 residues. The CDR3 nucleotides are TGCAGTGCTAGAGATCTCCGGGGAGTGGAGACCCAGTACTTC. Its protein product is CSARDLRGVETQYF.

The chain carries TRBV7-2 and TRBJ1-2; D is unclear. Germline V lookup: CDR1 SGHTA, CDR2 FQGNSA. Trimming cost V 5 bases and J 2 bases, with 15 bases left between them. The length of the CDR3 is 15 residues. The CDR3 protein is CASSVDTSLNYGYTF. As DNA, the CDR3 is TGTGCCAGCAGCGTAGACACCTCCTTAAACTATGGCTACACCTTC.

In its sample, this clonotype was seen a few times. V gene TRBV4-3 combines with J gene TRBJ1-1, with TRBD1 as a possible D gene (5 bases). Germline lookup yields CDR1 LGHNA and CDR2 YSLEER. There are 15 residues in the CDR3. V lost 0 bases, J lost 3 bases, and 11 bases lay in between. The CDR3 here is CASSQEAGKYTEAFF. In DNA form, the CDR3 reads TGCGCCAGCAGCCAAGAGGCAGGGAAATACACTGAAGCTTTCTTT.

The chain combines TRBV7-2 with TRBJ2-7, with TRBD2 matching over 10 bases. Germline trimming cut 5 bases from V and 7 bases from J; bases unmatched to any gene: 11. Germline-derived CDR1 and CDR2 are SGHTA and FQGNSA. The CDR3 extends over 15 amino acids. The CDR3 nucleotides are TGTGCCAGCAGCCCGCGTAGCGGGGGGAACAATGAGCAGTACTTC. Translating it yields CASSPRSGGNNEQYF. Based on the CDR3 plus reference TRBV7-2 and TRBJ2-7, the full variable domain is GAGVSQSPSNKVTEKGKDVELRCDPISGHTALYWYRQSLGQGLEFLIYFQGNSAPDKSGLPSDRFSAERTGGSVSTLTIQRTQQEDSAVYLCASSPRSGGNNEQYFGPGTRLTVT.

The chain combines TRBV29-1 with TRBJ2-1; a possible D gene is TRBD1 (6 bases). V shed 3 bases and J shed 10 bases, with 19 bases lying between them. The CDR3 consists of 14 residues. In germline, CDR1 is SQVTM, CDR2 ANQGSEA. The CDR3 is CSVDQGRPLREQFF. The CDR3 DNA sequence: TGCAGCGTTGACCAGGGGCGGCCTTTAAGAGAGCAGTTCTTC.

This clonotype showed up just a few times. The gene calls are TRBV29-1 and TRBJ2-3; the D is unclear. Germline V lookup: CDR1 SQVTM, CDR2 ANQGSEA. The length of the CDR3 is 15 residues. The germline V and J ends were trimmed by 0 bases and 6 bases, with 16 bases remaining between them. CDR3 coding DNA: TGCAGCGTTGAAGATAGTAAATCCTACGGGGATACGCAGTATTTT. It yields the protein CSVEDSKSYGDTQYF.

This chain connects TRBV11-2 to TRBJ2-5; D is possibly TRBD2 (5 bases). Looked up from germline, CDR1 is SGHAT and CDR2 is FQNNGV. The CDR3 contains 13 residues. The ends were cut back, 1 base at V and 6 bases at J, with 9 bases in the middle. The CDR3 DNA is TGTGCCAGCAGCTTAGCTAGCTTAAAGACCCAGTACTTC. Translating gives CASSLASLKTQYF.

The V and J genes are TRBV10-3 and TRBJ1-4; D might be TRBD1 (6 bases). The CDR3 sequence is 13 residues long. Looked up from germline, CDR1 is ENHRY and CDR2 is SYGVKD. V was shortened by 6 bases and J by 6 bases, with 11 bases between the two germline ends. This chain's CDR3 is CAIRVSGDEKLFF. Here the CDR3 DNA reads TGTGCCATCAGGGTTTCAGGGGATGAAAAACTGTTTTTT.

This clonotype was observed a few times. The chain links TRBV5-6 to TRBJ2-7, with D uncertain. Between the trimmed V and J ends, which lost 2 bases and 9 bases, there was a span of 15 bases. The CDR3 loop spans 13 amino acids. Germline lookup yields CDR1 SGHDT and CDR2 YYEEEE. The CDR3 DNA follows: TGTGCCAGCAGCTTCCGAGTTTCTTGGGTGCAGTACTTC. Its translation: CASSFRVSWVQYF.

V gene TRBV13 combines with J gene TRBJ1-1; D may be TRBD1 (5 bases). Germline loops: CDR1 PRHDT, CDR2 FYEKMQ (reference sequence). The CDR3 loop spans 17 amino acids. Trimming took 2 bases from V and 0 from J, leaving 16 bases between them. The chain's CDR3 is CASSLTDGGDMNTEAFF. The CDR3 bases are TGTGCCAGCAGCTTAACGGATGGAGGGGATATGAACACTGAAGCTTTCTTT.

The rearrangement joins TRBV6-1 to TRBJ1-6; TRBD1 agrees at 7 bases. The CDR3 totals 15 residues. V lost 8 bases and J lost 8; bases outside the gene matches: 12. Germline V gives CDR1 MNHNS, CDR2 SASEGT. The CDR3, as DNA: TGTGCCAGCGACGAATTTCAGGGGGATTATTCACCCCTCCACTTT. It is translated as CASDEFQGDYSPLHF.

The V call is TRBV7-3, the J call TRBJ2-7; 8 bases line up with TRBD2. V lost 5 bases to trimming and J lost 7 bases; unmatched junction nucleotides: 13. Germline assignment: CDR1 SGHTA and CDR2 FQGTGA. The CDR3 runs 15 residues. The CDR3 is CASSTTAGAYNEQYF. CDR3 coding DNA: TGTGCCAGCAGCACAACAGCGGGGGCCTACAATGAGCAGTACTTC. Full variable domain (rest looked up from reference TRBV7-3 and TRBJ2-7): GAGVSQTPSNKVTEKGKYVELRCDPISGHTALYWYRQSLGQGPEFLIYFQGTGAADDSGLPNDRFFAVRPEGSVSTLKIQRTERGDSAVYLCASSTTAGAYNEQYFGPGTRLTVT.

V is TRBV29-1 and J is TRBJ2-5, with 7 bases lining up with TRBD1. The end of the DNA fits TRBJ2-7 better, so the J call may be wrong. Germline V CDR1 and CDR2: SQVTM, ANQGSEA. The CDR3 is 12 amino acids. CDR3 residues: CSAGQVVSEQYF. CDR3 DNA: TGCAGCGCCGGACAGGTTGTATCCGAGCAGTACTTC.

The chain joins TRBV7-2 to TRBJ2-5, with 8 bases matching TRBD2. The J call may not be correct, given that the DNA end is closer to TRBJ2-7. This CDR3 contains 14 residues. The germline gives CDR1 SGHTA, CDR2 FQGNSA. The CDR3 DNA reads TGTGCCAGCAGCGTGGGACTAGTCTCCTACGAGCAGTACTTC. Residues: CASSVGLVSYEQYF.

This clonotype was counted at least ten times. In DNA, the CDR3 is TGTGCCAGCAGTTTATGGGTAGCGGTGAATACGCAGTATTTT. It yields the protein CASSLWVAVNTQYF. This chain links TRBV28 with TRBJ2-3, with a tentative D call TRBD2 (6 bases). Germline assignment: CDR1 MDHEN and CDR2 SYDVKM. Trimming stripped 0 bases from V and 7 bases from J, with 11 bases between. This CDR3 is built from 14 residues.

This chain links TRBV20-1 with TRBJ2-5; D possibly corresponds to TRBD2 (6 bases). The CDR3 is made up of 16 amino acids. V lost 0 bases, J lost 1 base, and 15 bases lay in between. CDR1 and CDR2 from the germline V gene are DFQATT and SNEGSKA (reference sequence). The CDR3 protein is CSARDSQRVPQETQYF. The CDR3 DNA reads TGCAGTGCTAGAGATTCCCAGCGGGTACCCCAAGAGACCCAGTACTTC.

The CDR3 bases are TGCAGCGTTGCACCCGGGAGGGGCGAGCAGTACTTC. As protein: CSVAPGRGEQYF. The chain couples TRBV29-1 to TRBJ2-7; 8 nucleotides match TRBD2. Germline V gene sequence: CDR1 SQVTM, CDR2 ANQGSEA. CDR3 length equals 12 residues. The junction had 5 bases not matched to a gene; V was cut back by 4 bases and J by 6 bases.

With respect to this clonotype: A clone one base away is much larger, so this may be a read error. This chain uses TRBV9 with TRBJ2-7, with TRBD2 matching 14 bases. With the DNA end fitting TRBJ2-5 better, the J assignment may be wrong. CDR3 length equals 16 residues. Germline V gene data show CDR1 as SGDLS and CDR2 as YYNGEE. The CDR3 protein is CASIAYGTSGRETQYF. CDR3 nucleotide sequence: TGTGCCAGCATCGCTTACGGGACTAGCGGGAGAGAGACCCAGTACTTC.

The rearrangement links TRBV20-1 to TRBJ2-5; no firm D call. In germline, CDR1 is DFQATT, CDR2 SNEGSKA (reference sequence). This CDR3 is built from 13 residues. V lost 1 base to trimming and J lost 5 bases, with 11 bases between them. In nucleotides, the CDR3 is TGCAGTGCTAGAGTATTGGGGTGGGAGACCCAGTACTTC. Protein product: CSARVLGWETQYF.